This TCR beta chain is drawn from a study of T cell repertoires in cytomegalovirus infection. Background on the study: Alongside well-studied HLA-B-restricted CMV epitopes, recently identified HLA-C-restricted CMV epitopes were also used. Public TCR beta signatures provided an indication of both CMV infection and a matching HLA type.

This CDR3 spans 16 amino acids. Germline V gives CDR1 SGHNT, CDR2 YYREEE (reference sequence). V shed 4 bases and J 6 bases; nucleotides not matched to a gene: 14. This clonotype was counted only a few times. The antigen is unknown. TCRdb re-called the reads through MiXCR, storing one row per CDR3 protein. The table lists 340,000 or so distinct CDR3 sequences, approximately 25% of them singletons. Study-level results: The ex vivo response was dominated by HLA-C-restricted CMV-specific TCR beta clonotypes.

Sequencing was performed on cultured PBMCs, taken from culture after CMV antigen stimulation. The gene calls are TRBV5-4 and TRBJ2-3; 7 bases match TRBD2. This TCR was sampled from a human donor in good health (CMV status not recorded). Some clones in this sample may be carry-over from other donors' samples. The CDR3 DNA follows: TGTGCCAGCAGCACTCCGGGACTACATCGGGTGGATACGCAGTATTTT. It is translated as CASSTPGLHRVDTQYF.